This TCR beta chain was identified during a study of metastatic and nonmetastatic thyroid tumors. Study as a whole: Across peripheral blood and tumor or nodule tissue samples taken from malignant and benign thyroid patients, the repertoires were compared with one another.

CDR3 length: 14 residues. Germline V gene lookup returns CDR1 MNHNS and CDR2 SASEGT. The ends were cut back, 3 bases at V and 6 bases at J, with 11 bases in the middle. Overall study results and limits: When malignant thyroid tumors were compared with benign nodules, TCR beta diversity was reportedly significantly higher in the malignant tumors. This held in both blood and tumor samples.

Every patient was untreated before thyroid surgery. This clone was detected only a few times. The antigen remains unidentified. From the PCR reads, TCRdb re-called clones with MiXCR. The table shows about 5,000 clones, with 34% occurring only once. The gene calls are TRBV6-1 and TRBJ2-2; the D gene is possibly TRBD2 (5 bases). The sample was adjacent normal tissue. This TCR derives from a male donor with papillary thyroid cancer or a benign thyroid nodule (not recorded which). Some clones in this sample may be carry-over from other donors' samples. The CDR3 DNA sequence: TGTGCCAGCAGTGATAATTTGAGGGCCGGGGAGCTGTTTTTT. Residues: CASSDNLRAGELFF.